This T cell receptor beta chain comes out of a study of blood T cell repertoires in COVID-19. Turning to the study itself: PBMCs, B-cell-depleted T cells, or T cells were the source of the cDNA or gDNA that made up the material.

The method was immunoSEQ multiplex PCR; TCRdb's version includes in-frame clones alone and lacks a portion of them. The sample carries approximately 360,000 clones, about four fifths recorded once. This clone showed up just a few times. Germline CDR1 LNHDA, CDR2 SQIVND (reference sequence). Trimming took 7 bases from V and 2 from J, leaving 12 bases between them. The CDR3 contains 13 residues. The source of this sequence is a woman aged 45 to 65 who had recovered from COVID-19. The chain links TRBV19 to TRBJ2-7, with a possible D match to TRBD2 (7 bases). Sequencing was carried out using PBMCs or T cells enriched from blood (not recorded which). DNA of the CDR3: TGTGCCAGTAACCAGGGGAGGGCCTACGAGCAGTACTTC. Residues: CASNQGRAYEQYF.